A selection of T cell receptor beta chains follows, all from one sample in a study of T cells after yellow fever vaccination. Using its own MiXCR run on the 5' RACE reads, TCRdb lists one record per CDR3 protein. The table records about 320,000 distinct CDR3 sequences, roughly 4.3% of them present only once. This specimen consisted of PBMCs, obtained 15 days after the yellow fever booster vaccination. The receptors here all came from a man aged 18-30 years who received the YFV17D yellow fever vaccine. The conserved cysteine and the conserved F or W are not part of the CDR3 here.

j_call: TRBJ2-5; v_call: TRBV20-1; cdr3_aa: SVLVRGAETQY
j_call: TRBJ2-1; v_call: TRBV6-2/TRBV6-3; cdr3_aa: ASAYRQVNNEQF
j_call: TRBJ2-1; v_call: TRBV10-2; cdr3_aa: ASNYNEQF
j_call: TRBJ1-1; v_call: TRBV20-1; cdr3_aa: SADDRGLNTEAF
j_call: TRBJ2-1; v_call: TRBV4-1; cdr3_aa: ASSQVFRRGYNEQF
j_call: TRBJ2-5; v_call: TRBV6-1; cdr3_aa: ASSPGTPIAQETQY
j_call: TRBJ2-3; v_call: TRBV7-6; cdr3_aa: ASSLPGGGDTQY
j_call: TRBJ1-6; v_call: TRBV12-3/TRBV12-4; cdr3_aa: ASSRGRNNSPLH
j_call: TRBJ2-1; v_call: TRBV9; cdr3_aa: ASSDDRIEQF
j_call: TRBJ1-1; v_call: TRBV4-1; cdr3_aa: ASSARQGAKTEAF
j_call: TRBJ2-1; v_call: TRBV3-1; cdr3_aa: ASSQDRWDRYNEQF
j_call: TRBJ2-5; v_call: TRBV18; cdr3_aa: ASSPDYRKETQY
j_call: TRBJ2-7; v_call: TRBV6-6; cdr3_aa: ASSYGYRGQNEQY
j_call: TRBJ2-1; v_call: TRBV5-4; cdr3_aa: ASSPTSRSYNEQF
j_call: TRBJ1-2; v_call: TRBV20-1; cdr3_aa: SAQGDGNYGYT
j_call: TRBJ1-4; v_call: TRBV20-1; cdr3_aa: SATPGQGSGANEKLF
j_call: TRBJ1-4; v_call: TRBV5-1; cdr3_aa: ASSGQDPGGEKLF
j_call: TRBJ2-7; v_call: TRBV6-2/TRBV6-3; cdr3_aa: ASSYGGSYEQY
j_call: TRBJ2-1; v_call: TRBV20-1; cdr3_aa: SARPLNEQF
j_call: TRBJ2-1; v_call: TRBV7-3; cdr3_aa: ASGLAGGVSYNEQF
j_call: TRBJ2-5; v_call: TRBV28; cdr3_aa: ASDQGGETQY
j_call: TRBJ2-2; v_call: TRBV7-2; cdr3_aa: ASSSARGVFTGELF
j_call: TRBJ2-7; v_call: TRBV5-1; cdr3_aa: ASSLVQGAFEQY
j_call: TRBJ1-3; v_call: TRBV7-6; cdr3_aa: ASSPYGRPGNTIY
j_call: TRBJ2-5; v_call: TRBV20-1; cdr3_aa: SAREGGSGQRETQY
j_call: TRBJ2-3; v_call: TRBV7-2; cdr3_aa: ASSLEVALGVFRTDTQY
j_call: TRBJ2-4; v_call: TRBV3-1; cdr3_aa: ASSQDSGIQY
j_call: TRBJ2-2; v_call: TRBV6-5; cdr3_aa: ASSYQAGELF
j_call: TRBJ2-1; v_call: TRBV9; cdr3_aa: ASSEGLFAYNEQF
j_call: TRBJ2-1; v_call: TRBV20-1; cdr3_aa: SASWWGGLLNEQF
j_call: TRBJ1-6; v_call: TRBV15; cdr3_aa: ATSRDINLWTGLSSYNSPLH
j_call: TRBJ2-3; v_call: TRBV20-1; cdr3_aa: SAPRPDSSDTQY
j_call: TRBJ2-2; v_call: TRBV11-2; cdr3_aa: ASSYRTSGGVGELF
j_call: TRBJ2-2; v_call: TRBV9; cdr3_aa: ASSVSLNTGELF
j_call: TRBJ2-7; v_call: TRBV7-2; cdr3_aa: ASSLTDGTYEQY
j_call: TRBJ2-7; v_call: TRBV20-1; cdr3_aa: SAVYRGVYSYEQY
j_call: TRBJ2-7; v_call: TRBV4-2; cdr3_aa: ASSQGGNQQY
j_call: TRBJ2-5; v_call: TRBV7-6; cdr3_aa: ASSLGGTGGMETQY
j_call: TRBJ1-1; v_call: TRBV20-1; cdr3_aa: SAREGGSQAF
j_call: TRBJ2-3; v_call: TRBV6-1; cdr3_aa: ASSLGHQGGTDTQY
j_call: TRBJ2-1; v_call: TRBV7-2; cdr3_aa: ASSLEGPSRPPHEQF
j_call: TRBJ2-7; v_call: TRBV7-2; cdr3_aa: ASSLVEQAPEQY
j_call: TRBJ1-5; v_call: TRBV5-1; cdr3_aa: ARTGTGGNRNQPQH
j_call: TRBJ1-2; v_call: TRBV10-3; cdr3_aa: AISEGGAYGYT
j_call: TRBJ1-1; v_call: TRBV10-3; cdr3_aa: AISGTANTEAF
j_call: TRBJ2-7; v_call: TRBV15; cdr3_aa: ATSTGTESYEQY
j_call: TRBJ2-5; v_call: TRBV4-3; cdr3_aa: ASSPGFARGGKETQY
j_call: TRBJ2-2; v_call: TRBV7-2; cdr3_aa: ASSPDLTGELF
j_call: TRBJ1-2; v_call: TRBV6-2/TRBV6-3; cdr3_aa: ASSYDRRRELQFNYGYT
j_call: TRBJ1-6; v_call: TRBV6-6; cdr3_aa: ASRGQGRYNSPLH
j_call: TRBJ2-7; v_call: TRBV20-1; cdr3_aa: SVQTGQSSYEQY
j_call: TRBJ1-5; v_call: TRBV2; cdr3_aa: ASSESTVQPQH
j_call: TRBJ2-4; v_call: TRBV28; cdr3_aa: ASSPRPGTGSGKNIQY
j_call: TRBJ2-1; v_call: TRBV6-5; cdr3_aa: ASSRGGVSLSYNEQF
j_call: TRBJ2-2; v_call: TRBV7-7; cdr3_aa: ASSLDLGAGELF
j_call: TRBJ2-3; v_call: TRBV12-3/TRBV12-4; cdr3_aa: ASSLVLALTDTQY
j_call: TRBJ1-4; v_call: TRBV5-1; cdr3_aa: ASSPSDPSGEKLF
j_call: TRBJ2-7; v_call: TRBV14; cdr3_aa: ASSQLGYEQY
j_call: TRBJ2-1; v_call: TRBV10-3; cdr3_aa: AIAGGSNEQF